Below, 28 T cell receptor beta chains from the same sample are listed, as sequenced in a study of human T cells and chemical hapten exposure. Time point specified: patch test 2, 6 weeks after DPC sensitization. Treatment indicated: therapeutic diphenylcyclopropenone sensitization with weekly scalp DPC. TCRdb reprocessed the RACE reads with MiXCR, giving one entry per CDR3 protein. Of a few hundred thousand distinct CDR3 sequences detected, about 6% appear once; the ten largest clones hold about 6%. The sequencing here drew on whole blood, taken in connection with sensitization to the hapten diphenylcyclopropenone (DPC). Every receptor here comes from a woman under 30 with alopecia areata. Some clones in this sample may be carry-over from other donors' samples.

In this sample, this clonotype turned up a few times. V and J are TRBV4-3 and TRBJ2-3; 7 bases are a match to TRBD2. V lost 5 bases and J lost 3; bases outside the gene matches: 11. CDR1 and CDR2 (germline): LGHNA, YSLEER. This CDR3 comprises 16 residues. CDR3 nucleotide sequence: TGCGCCAGCAGCAGCGGAGCGGCGGGGGTAACAGATACGCAGTATTTT. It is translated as CASSSGAAGVTDTQYF.

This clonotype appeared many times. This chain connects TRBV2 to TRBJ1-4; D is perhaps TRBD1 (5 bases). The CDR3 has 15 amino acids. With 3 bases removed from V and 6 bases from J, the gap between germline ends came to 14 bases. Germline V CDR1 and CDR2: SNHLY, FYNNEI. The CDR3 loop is CASSESQGGDEKLFF. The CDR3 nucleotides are TGTGCCAGCAGTGAGAGTCAGGGAGGGGATGAAAAACTGTTTTTT. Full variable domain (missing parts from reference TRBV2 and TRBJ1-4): EPEVTQTPSHQVTQMGQEVILRCVPISNHLYFYWYRQILGQKVEFLVSFYNNEISEKSEIFDDQFSVERPDGSNFTLKIRSTKLEDSAMYFCASSESQGGDEKLFFGSGTQLSVL.

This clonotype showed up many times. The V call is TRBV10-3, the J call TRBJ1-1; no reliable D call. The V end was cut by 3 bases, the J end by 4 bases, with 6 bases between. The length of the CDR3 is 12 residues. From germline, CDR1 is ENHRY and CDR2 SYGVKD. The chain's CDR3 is CAISDQGTEAFF. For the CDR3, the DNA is TGTGCCATCAGTGACCAAGGCACTGAAGCTTTCTTT.

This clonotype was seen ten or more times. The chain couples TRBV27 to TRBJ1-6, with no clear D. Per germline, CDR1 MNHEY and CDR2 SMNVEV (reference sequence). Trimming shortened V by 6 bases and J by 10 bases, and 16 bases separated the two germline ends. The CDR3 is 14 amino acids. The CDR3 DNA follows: TGTGCCAGCAGGACTTCAGCGGACGGATCACCCCTCCACTTT. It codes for CASRTSADGSPLHF.

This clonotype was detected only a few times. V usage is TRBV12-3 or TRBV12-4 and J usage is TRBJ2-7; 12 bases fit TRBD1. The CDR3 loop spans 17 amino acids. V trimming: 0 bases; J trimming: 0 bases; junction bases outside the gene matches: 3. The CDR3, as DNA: TGTGCCAGCAGTTTAGCGCCGGGACAGGGGGCCTCCTACGAGCAGTACTTC. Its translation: CASSLAPGQGASYEQYF.

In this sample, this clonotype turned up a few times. CDR3 coding DNA: TGCGCCAGCACTGAGGGGCCCCCCAACGAGCAGTACTTC. The encoded protein is CASTEGPPNEQYF. The chain carries TRBV5-1 and TRBJ2-7; D is tentatively TRBD1 or TRBD2 (5 bases each). Germline lookup yields CDR1 SGHRS and CDR2 YFSETQ. V dropped 6 bases and J dropped 5 bases, with 15 bases sitting between them. The CDR3 has 13 amino acids.

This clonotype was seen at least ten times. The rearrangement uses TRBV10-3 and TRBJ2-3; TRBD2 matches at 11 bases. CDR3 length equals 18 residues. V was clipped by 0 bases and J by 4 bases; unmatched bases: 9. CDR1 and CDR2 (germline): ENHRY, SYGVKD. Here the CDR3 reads CAISESLAGGLWPDTQYF. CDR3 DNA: TGTGCCATCAGTGAGTCTCTAGCGGGGGGCCTTTGGCCAGATACGCAGTATTTT.

The CDR3 loop is CASSDAYEYTF. The CDR3 DNA follows: TGTGCCAGCAGTGACGCCTATGAGTACACCTTC. The J gene is TRBJ1-2, the V gene TRBV6-1; no reliable D call. Per germline, CDR1 MNHNS and CDR2 SASEGT. CDR3 size: 11 residues. V lost 3 bases and J lost 11, with 10 bases in between.

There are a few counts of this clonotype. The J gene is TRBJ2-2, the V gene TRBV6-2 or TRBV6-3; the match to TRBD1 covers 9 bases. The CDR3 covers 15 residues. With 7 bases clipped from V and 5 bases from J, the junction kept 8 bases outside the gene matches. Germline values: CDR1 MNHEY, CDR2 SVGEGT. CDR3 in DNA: TGTGCCAGCACCATCGGGGACAGGGAAACCGGGGAGCTGTTTTTT. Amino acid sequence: CASTIGDRETGELFF.

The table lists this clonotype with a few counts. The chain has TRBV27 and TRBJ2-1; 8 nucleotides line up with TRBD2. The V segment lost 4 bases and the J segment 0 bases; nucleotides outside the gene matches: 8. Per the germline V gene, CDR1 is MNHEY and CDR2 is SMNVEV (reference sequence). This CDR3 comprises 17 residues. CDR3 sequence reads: CASSSIGGGSSYNEQFF. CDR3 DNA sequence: TGTGCCAGCAGTTCAATCGGGGGGGGTAGCTCCTACAATGAGCAGTTCTTC.

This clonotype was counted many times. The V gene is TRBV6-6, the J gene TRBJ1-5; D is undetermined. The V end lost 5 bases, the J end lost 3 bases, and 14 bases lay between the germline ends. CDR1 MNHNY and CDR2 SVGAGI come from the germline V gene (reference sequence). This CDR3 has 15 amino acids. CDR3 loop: CASSLRQATNQPQHF. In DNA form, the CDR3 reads TGTGCCAGCAGTCTACGGCAGGCCACCAATCAGCCCCAGCATTTT.

CDR3 coding DNA: TGTGCCATCAGCCTCAGCGGTAGCACAGATACGCAGTATTTT. Translated, it gives CAISLSGSTDTQYF. The genes are TRBV10-3 and TRBJ2-3; maybe TRBD2 (5 bases). The CDR3 contains 14 residues. V dropped 6 bases and J dropped 0 bases, with 10 bases sitting between them. The germline V gene has CDR1 ENHRY and CDR2 SYGVKD.

The CDR3 protein is CSVGYNTGELFF. The CDR3 region has the DNA TGCAGCGTTGGCTATAACACCGGGGAGCTGTTTTTT. The V and J genes are TRBV29-1 and TRBJ2-2; D uncertain. CDR1 SQVTM and CDR2 ANQGSEA come from the germline V gene. This CDR3 comprises 12 residues. V lost 4 bases to trimming and J lost 2 bases, with 5 bases between them.

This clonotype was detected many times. This CDR3 is CASSPGLSREGYTF. The CDR3, as DNA: TGTGCCAGCAGCCCAGGGTTGTCCCGTGAGGGCTACACCTTC. The chain couples TRBV7-8 to TRBJ1-2, with D possibly being TRBD1 (5 bases). Between the trimmed V and J ends, which lost 5 bases and 8 bases, there was a span of 18 bases. The CDR3 covers 14 residues. CDR1 is SGHVS and CDR2 is FQNEAQ in the germline V gene.

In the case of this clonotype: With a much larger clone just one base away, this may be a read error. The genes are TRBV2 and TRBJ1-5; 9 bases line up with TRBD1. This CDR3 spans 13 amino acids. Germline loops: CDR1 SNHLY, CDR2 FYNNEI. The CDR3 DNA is TGTGACAGCAGTGGGGGACAGGGTCAGCCCCAGCATTTT. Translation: CDSSGGQGQPQHF.

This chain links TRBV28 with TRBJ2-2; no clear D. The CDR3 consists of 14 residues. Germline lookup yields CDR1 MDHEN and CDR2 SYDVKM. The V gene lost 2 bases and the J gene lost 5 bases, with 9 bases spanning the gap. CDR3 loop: CASSLVKGTGELFF. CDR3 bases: TGTGCCAGCAGTTTAGTCAAGGGAACCGGGGAGCTGTTTTTT.

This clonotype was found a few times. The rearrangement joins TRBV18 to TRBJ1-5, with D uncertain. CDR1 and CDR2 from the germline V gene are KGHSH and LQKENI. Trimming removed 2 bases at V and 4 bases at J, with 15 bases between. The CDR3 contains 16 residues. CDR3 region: CASSPGHFSRNQPQHF. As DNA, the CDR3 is TGTGCCAGCTCACCAGGCCATTTCAGCCGGAATCAGCCCCAGCATTTT.

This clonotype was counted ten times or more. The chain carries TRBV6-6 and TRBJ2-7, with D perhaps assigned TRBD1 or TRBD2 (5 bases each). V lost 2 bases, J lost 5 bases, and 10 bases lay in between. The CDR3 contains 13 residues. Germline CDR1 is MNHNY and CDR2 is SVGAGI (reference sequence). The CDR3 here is CASSYGDRDEQYF. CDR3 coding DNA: TGTGCCAGCAGTTACGGGGACCGGGACGAGCAGTACTTC.

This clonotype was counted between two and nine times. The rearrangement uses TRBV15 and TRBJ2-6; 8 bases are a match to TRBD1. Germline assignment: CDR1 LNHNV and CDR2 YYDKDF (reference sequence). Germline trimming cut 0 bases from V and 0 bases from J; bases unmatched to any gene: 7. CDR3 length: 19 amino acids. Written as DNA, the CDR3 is TGTGCCACCAGCAGAGATCAGACAGGGGCCTACTCTGGGGCCAACGTCCTGACTTTC. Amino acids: CATSRDQTGAYSGANVLTF.

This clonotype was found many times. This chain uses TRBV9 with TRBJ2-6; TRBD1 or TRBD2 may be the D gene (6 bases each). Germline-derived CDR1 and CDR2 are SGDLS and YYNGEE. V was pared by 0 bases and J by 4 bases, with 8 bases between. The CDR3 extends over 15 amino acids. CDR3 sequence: CASSVAGAGANVLTF. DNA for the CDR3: TGTGCCAGCAGCGTAGCGGGGGCAGGGGCCAACGTCCTGACTTTC.

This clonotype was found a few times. DNA of the CDR3: TGTGCCAGCAGCTTCGACGCCGGGGCAGAAGAAAAACTGTTTTTT. Translating it yields CASSFDAGAEEKLFF. The chain carries TRBV7-2 and TRBJ1-4; weak D call: TRBD1 (5 bases). Germline values: CDR1 SGHTA, CDR2 FQGNSA. The CDR3 is 15 amino acids. Trimming removed 3 bases at V and 8 bases at J, with 16 bases between. Full variable domain (remainder filled in from reference TRBV7-2 and TRBJ1-4): GAGVSQSPSNKVTEKGKDVELRCDPISGHTALYWYRQSLGQGLEFLIYFQGNSAPDKSGLPSDRFSAERTGGSVSTLTIQRTQQEDSAVYLCASSFDAGAEEKLFFGSGTQLSVL.

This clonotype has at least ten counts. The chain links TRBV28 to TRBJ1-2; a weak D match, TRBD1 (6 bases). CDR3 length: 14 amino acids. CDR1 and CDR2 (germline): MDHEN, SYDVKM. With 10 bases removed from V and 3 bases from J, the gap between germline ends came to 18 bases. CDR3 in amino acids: CAISDRTSHYGYTF. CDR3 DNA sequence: TGTGCCATCTCCGACAGGACCTCTCACTATGGCTACACCTTC.

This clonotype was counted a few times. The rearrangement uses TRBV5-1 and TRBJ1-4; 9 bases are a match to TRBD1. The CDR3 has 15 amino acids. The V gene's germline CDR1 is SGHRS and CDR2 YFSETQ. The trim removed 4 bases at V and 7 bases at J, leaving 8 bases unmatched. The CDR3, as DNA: TGCGCCAGCAGCCCTCAACAGGGGGCTGTTGAAAAACTGTTTTTT. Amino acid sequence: CASSPQQGAVEKLFF. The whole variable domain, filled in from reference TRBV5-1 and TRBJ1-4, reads KAGVTQTPRYLIKTRGQQVTLSCSPISGHRSVSWYQQTPGQGLQFLFEYFSETQRNKGNFPGRFSGRQFSNSRSEMNVSTLELGDSALYLCASSPQQGAVEKLFFGSGTQLSVL.

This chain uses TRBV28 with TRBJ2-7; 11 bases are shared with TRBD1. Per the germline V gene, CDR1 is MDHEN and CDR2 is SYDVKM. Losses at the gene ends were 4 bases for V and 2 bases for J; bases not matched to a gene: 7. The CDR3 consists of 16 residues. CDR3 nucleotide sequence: TGTGCCAGCAGTTCACAAGGGACAGGGGGGACCTACGAGCAGTACTTC. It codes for CASSSQGTGGTYEQYF.

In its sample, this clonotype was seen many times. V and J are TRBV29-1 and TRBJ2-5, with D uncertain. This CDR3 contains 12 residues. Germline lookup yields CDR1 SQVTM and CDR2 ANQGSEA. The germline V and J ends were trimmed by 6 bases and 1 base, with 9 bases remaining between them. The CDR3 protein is CSVLVSQETQYF. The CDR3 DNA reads TGCAGCGTCCTCGTTTCCCAAGAGACCCAGTACTTC.

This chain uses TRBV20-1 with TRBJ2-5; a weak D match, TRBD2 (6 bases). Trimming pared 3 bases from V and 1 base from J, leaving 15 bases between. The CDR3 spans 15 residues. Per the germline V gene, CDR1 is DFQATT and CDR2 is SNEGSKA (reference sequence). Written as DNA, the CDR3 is TGCAGTGCTAGGACGAGGGCGGGGAGCCAAGAGACCCAGTACTTC. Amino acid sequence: CSARTRAGSQETQYF.

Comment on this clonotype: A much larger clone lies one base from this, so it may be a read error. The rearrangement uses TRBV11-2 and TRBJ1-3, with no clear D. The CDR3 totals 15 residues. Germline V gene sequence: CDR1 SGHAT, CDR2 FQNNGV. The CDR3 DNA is TGTGCCGGCAGAGGGATTAGGGATTCTGGAAACACCATATATTTT. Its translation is CAGRGIRDSGNTIYF.

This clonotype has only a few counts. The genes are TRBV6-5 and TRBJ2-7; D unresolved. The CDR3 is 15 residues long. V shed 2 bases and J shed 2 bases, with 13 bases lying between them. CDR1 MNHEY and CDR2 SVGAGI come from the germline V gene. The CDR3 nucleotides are TGTGCCAGCAGTTACACCTTGCCGGGTACCTACGAGCAGTACTTC. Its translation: CASSYTLPGTYEQYF.